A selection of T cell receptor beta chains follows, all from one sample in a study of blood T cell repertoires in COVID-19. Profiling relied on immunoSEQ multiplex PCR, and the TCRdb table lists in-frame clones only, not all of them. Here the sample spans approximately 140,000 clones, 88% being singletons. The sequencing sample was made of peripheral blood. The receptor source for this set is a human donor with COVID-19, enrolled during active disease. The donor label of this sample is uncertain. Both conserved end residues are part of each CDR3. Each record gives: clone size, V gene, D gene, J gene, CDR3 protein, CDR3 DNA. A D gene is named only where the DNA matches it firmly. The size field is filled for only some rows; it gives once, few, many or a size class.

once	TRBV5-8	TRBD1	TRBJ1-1	CASSKHRDRETEAFF	TGTGCCAGCAGCAAGCACCGGGACAGGGAAACTGAAGCTTTCTTT
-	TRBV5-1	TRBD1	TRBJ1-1	CASSAQGRSNTEAFF	TGCGCCAGCAGCGCACAGGGGCGGTCGAACACTGAAGCTTTCTTT
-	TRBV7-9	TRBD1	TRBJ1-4	CASSAGGVDEKLFF	TGTGCCAGCAGTGCAGGGGGAGTGGATGAAAAACTGTTTTTT
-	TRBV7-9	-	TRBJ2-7	CASSLGMGAYEQYF	TGTGCCAGCAGCTTAGGGATGGGGGCGTACGAGCAGTACTTC
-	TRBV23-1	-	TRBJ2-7	CASSQSYPSYEQYF	TGCGCCAGCAGTCAAAGCTACCCTTCTTACGAGCAGTACTTC
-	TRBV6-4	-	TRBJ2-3	CASSEMGLSDTQYF	TGTGCCAGCAGTGAGATGGGCCTCTCGGATACGCAGTATTTT
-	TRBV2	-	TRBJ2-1	CASRREPTGEQFF	TGTGCCAGCAGGCGGGAACCAACAGGTGAGCAGTTCTTC
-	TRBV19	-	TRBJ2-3	CASSTQGGTDTQYF	TGTGCCAGTAGTACCCAGGGTGGCACAGATACGCAGTATTTT
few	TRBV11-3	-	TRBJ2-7	CASSLDRVYEQYF	TGTGCCAGCAGCTTAGATCGAGTATACGAGCAGTACTTC
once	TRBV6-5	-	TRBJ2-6	CASSTNSGANVLTF	TGTGCCAGCAGTACTAACTCTGGGGCCAACGTCCTGACTTTC
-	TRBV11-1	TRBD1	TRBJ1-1	CASSWGTGQGTEAFF	TGTGCCAGCAGCTGGGGGACAGGGCAGGGCACTGAAGCTTTCTTT
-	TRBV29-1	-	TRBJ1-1	CSVEPTGGGTEAFF	TGCAGCGTTGAACCCACCGGGGGGGGCACTGAAGCTTTCTTT
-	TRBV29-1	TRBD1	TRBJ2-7	CSARTGEVHYEQYF	TGCAGCGCCCGGACAGGGGAGGTCCACTACGAGCAGTACTTC
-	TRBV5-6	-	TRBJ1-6	CASSFGYGGSDSPLHF	TGTGCCAGCAGCTTTGGGTACGGGGGGTCTGACTCACCCCTCCACTTT
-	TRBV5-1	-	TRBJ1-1	CASSPGLEDTEAFF	TGCGCCAGCAGCCCGGGACTGGAGGACACTGAAGCTTTCTTT
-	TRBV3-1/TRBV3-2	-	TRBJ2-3	CASSQGAPTSTDTQYF	TGTGCCAGCAGCCAAGGAGCACCGACTAGCACAGATACGCAGTATTTT
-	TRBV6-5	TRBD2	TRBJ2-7	CASSLTSGLLYEQYF	TGTGCCAGCAGTCTGACTAGCGGGTTACTCTACGAGCAGTACTTC
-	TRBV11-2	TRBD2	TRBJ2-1	CASSFRRGLYNEQFF	TGTGCCAGCAGCTTTCGGCGGGGACTATACAATGAGCAGTTCTTC
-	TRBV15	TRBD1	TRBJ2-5	CATSRIPGQARQETQYF	TGTGCCACCAGCCGCATTCCGGGACAGGCCCGCCAAGAGACCCAGTACTTC
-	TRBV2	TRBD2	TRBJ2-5	CASTNRAGGPEVETQYF	TGTGCCAGCACCAATCGAGCGGGAGGGCCGGAGGTGGAGACCCAGTACTTC
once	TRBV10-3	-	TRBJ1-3	CAINQGTGNTIYF	TGTGCCATCAATCAGGGGACTGGAAACACCATATATTTT
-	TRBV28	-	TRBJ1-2	CATSPTRNYGYTF	TGTGCCACCAGCCCCACAAGAAACTATGGCTACACCTTC
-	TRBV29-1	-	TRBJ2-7	CSVSFRGYEQYF	TGCAGCGTATCGTTTAGGGGCTACGAGCAGTACTTC
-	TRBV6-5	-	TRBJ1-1	CASRIHRNTEAFF	TGTGCCAGCAGGATACACAGGAACACTGAAGCTTTCTTT
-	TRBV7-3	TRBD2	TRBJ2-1	CASSSLGLAGVPNEQFF	TGTGCCAGCAGCTCCCTCGGACTAGCGGGAGTACCCAATGAGCAGTTCTTC
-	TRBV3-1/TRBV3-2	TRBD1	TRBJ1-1	CASSHEDRDTEAFF	TGTGCCAGCAGCCATGAGGACAGGGACACTGAAGCTTTCTTT